Below are 24 T cell receptor beta chains sequenced from a single sample in a study of blood T cell repertoires in COVID-19. Measured with immunoSEQ multiplex PCR; TCRdb has only the in-frame clones, and not every one. The table has 150,000 to 200,000 clones, 80% to 85% seen once. Material: peripheral blood. All receptors come from a human donor with acute or convalescent COVID-19. The donor label of this sample is uncertain.

The rearrangement links TRBV7-2 to TRBJ2-1; TRBD1 matches 7 bases. The CDR3 extends over 15 amino acids. CDR1 and CDR2 from the germline V gene are SGHTA and FQGNSA. The junction had 2 bases not matched to a gene; V was cut back by 0 bases and J by 3 bases. The chain's CDR3 is CASSLATGVYNEQFF. CDR3 nucleotide sequence: TGTGCCAGCAGCTTAGCAACAGGGGTCTACAATGAGCAGTTCTTC.

The DNA for the CDR3 is TGCGCCAGCAGCCAAGAAGTAATTCGGCGGCGCTCTGGAAACACCATATATTTT. It translates to CASSQEVIRRRSGNTIYF. This chain connects TRBV4-1 to TRBJ1-3, with D unclear. The V and J ends lost 0 bases and 0 bases respectively, with 15 bases between them. Germline V gives CDR1 MGHRA, CDR2 YSYEKL. CDR3 length equals 18 residues.

The chain is built from TRBV3-1 (or the pseudogene TRBV3-2) and TRBJ1-4, with D maybe TRBD1 (5 bases). Trimming stripped 3 bases from V and 7 bases from J, with 12 bases between. CDR1 is LGHDT, CDR2 YNNKEL, per germline (reference sequence). The CDR3 covers 14 residues. CDR3 residues: CASSHAGLREKLFF. Written as DNA, the CDR3 is TGTGCCAGCAGCCATGCAGGGCTGCGTGAAAAACTGTTTTTT.

The sample holds a few counts of this clone. The chain is built from TRBV19 and TRBJ1-2; a weak D match, TRBD1 (5 bases). The V gene lost 5 bases and the J gene lost 4 bases, with 14 bases spanning the gap. This CDR3 is built from 14 residues. Germline V gives CDR1 LNHDA, CDR2 SQIVND (reference sequence). The CDR3 spells CASSPPQGTYGYTF. DNA of the CDR3: TGTGCCAGTAGTCCCCCCCAGGGTACCTATGGCTACACCTTC.

This chain joins TRBV6-2 or TRBV6-3 and TRBJ1-1; 8 bases agree with TRBD1. The germline gives CDR1 MNHEY, CDR2 SVGEGT. V dropped 1 base and J dropped 0; count of bases not matched to a gene: 4. The CDR3 has 16 residues. CDR3 amino acids: CASSYLSGGLNTEAFF. CDR3 DNA: TGTGCCAGCAGTTACTTGTCAGGGGGCCTGAACACTGAAGCTTTCTTT.

This chain connects TRBV25-1 to TRBJ1-5; 10 bases align to TRBD1. Germline loops: CDR1 MGHDK, CDR2 SYGVNS. The CDR3 totals 14 residues. Trimming cost V 6 bases and J 6 bases; bases outside gene matches: 5. This chain's CDR3 is CASSPGQGRQPQHF. The CDR3 DNA is TGTGCCAGCAGCCCGGGACAGGGGCGTCAGCCCCAGCATTTT.

Details on this clone: Germline and junction disagree at one end, which may indicate a read error. V gene TRBV20-1 combines with J gene TRBJ2-1, with D maybe TRBD2 (6 bases). The CDR3 consists of 11 residues. CDR1 and CDR2 (germline): DFQATT, SNEGSKA (reference sequence). The CDR3 here is CSATPGGSRVF. In DNA, the CDR3 is TGCAGTGCCACCCCCGGGGGTTCTAGGGTCTTC.

In regard to this clone: The same CDR3 arises from other DNA sequences in this sample as well. The rearrangement joins TRBV2 to TRBJ1-5; 7 nucleotides align to TRBD1. V shed 6 bases and J 2 bases; nucleotides not matched to a gene: 4. Germline lookup yields CDR1 SNHLY and CDR2 FYNNEI. The CDR3 is 14 residues long. Written as DNA, the CDR3 is TGTGCCAGCAGCCCAGACAGGGGCAATCAGCCCCAGCATTTT. Its translation: CASSPDRGNQPQHF. Using reference TRBV2 and TRBJ1-5 for the parts outside the CDR3, the full variable domain is EPEVTQTPSHQVTQMGQEVILRCVPISNHLYFYWYRQILGQKVEFLVSFYNNEISEKSEIFDDQFSVERPDGSNFTLKIRSTKLEDSAMYFCASSPDRGNQPQHFGDGTRLSIL.

In the case of this clone: Other DNA variants within this sample encode the same CDR3. The V gene is TRBV7-3, the J gene TRBJ1-1, with D maybe TRBD1 (6 bases). The V gene lost 3 bases and the J gene lost 1 base, with 6 bases spanning the gap. Germline V gene lookup returns CDR1 SGHTA and CDR2 FQGTGA. The CDR3 has 13 residues. CDR3 residues: CASSLTGNTEAFF. CDR3 bases: TGTGCCAGCAGCTTGACAGGGAACACTGAAGCTTTCTTT.

The chain links TRBV19 to TRBJ2-5, with TRBD2 matching over 7 bases. CDR3 length equals 14 residues. V lost 6 bases, J lost 2 bases, and 6 bases stayed unmatched. Germline V gene data show CDR1 as LNHDA and CDR2 as SQIVND (reference sequence). The CDR3 coding sequence is TGTGCCAGTAGAAAGCGGGGAGTACAAGAGACCCAGTACTTC. Translated, it gives CASRKRGVQETQYF. The variable domain in full, completed from reference TRBV19 and TRBJ2-5, reads DGGITQSPKYLFRKEGQNVTLSCEQNLNHDAMYWYRQDPGQGLRLIYYSQIVNDFQKGDIAEGYSVSREKKESFPLTVTSAQKNPTAFYLCASRKRGVQETQYFGPGTRLLVL.

The chain is built from TRBV7-8 and TRBJ1-4; D is possibly TRBD1 (5 bases). The V gene's germline CDR1 is SGHVS and CDR2 FQNEAQ. CDR3 length: 15 amino acids. Trimming shortened V by 2 bases and J by 4 bases, and 11 bases separated the two germline ends. DNA for the CDR3: TGTGCCAGCAGCTTACGGGGGGACCATAATGAAAAACTGTTTTTT. It yields the protein CASSLRGDHNEKLFF.

The chain couples TRBV7-9 to TRBJ1-4; 11 bases are a match to TRBD1. CDR1 is SEHNR, CDR2 FQNEAQ, per germline (reference sequence). The CDR3 totals 15 residues. V was clipped by 6 bases and J by 6 bases; unmatched bases: 6. The CDR3 loop reads CASSYPGQGDEKLFF. The CDR3 region has the DNA TGTGCCAGCAGTTATCCGGGACAGGGGGATGAAAAACTGTTTTTT.

The rearrangement links TRBV5-1 to TRBJ1-1; TRBD1 agrees at 8 bases. The trim removed 4 bases at V and 4 bases at J, leaving 9 bases unmatched. CDR1 and CDR2 from the germline V gene are SGHRS and YFSETQ. There are 15 residues in the CDR3. The CDR3 sequence is CASSPGQGVGTEAFF. Here the CDR3 DNA reads TGCGCCAGCAGCCCAGGACAGGGAGTAGGCACTGAAGCTTTCTTT.

This chain connects TRBV5-1 to TRBJ1-2; D unresolved. V was clipped by 2 bases and J by 8 bases, with 10 bases between them. CDR3 size: 12 residues. The germline CDR1 and CDR2 sequences are SGHRS and YFSETQ. CDR3 protein: CASSLGGGGYTF. For the CDR3, the DNA is TGCGCCAGCAGCTTAGGAGGAGGGGGCTACACCTTC.

This sequence joins TRBV27 and TRBJ1-6; 7 nucleotides match TRBD1. The V segment lost 5 bases and the J segment 7 bases; nucleotides outside the gene matches: 11. This CDR3 has 16 residues. Looked up from germline, CDR1 is MNHEY and CDR2 is SMNVEV (reference sequence). The CDR3 DNA reads as TGTGCCAGCAGTCCTCCTTTGACAGGGAAGAATTCACCCCTCCACTTT. Protein product: CASSPPLTGKNSPLHF.

The CDR3 DNA reads TGTGCCAGCAGTCCCCAGGGACTTCAATCCTACAATGAGCAGTTCTTC. This encodes CASSPQGLQSYNEQFF. The chain recombines TRBV6-2 or TRBV6-3 with TRBJ2-1, with D maybe TRBD2 (6 bases). CDR1 and CDR2 from the germline V gene are MNHEY and SVGEGT. The V end lost 5 bases, the J end lost 1 base, and 15 bases lay between the germline ends. This CDR3 is 16 amino acids long.

The CDR3 sequence: CASSLLDGVNEQFF. DNA of the CDR3: TGTGCCAGCAGCTTATTGGACGGGGTCAATGAGCAGTTCTTC. The chain links TRBV11-3 to TRBJ2-1, with TRBD2 as a possible D gene (5 bases). The V end was cut by 2 bases, the J end by 6 bases, with 11 bases between. Germline CDR1 SGHNT, CDR2 YENEEA. This CDR3 has 14 amino acids.

The rearrangement links TRBV5-1 to TRBJ2-7; perhaps TRBD2 as D (6 bases). V gave up 1 base and J gave up 2 bases, with 10 bases separating them. In germline, CDR1 is SGHRS, CDR2 YFSETQ. This CDR3 contains 14 residues. The CDR3 region has the DNA TGCGCCAGCAGCTTGCCGGGAGCTACCTACGAGCAGTACTTC. This translates into CASSLPGATYEQYF.

The chain carries TRBV10-2 and TRBJ2-7; a possible D gene is TRBD1 (5 bases). The CDR3 sequence is 13 residues long. The germline V and J ends were trimmed by 7 bases and 3 bases, with 13 bases remaining between them. CDR1 WSHSY and CDR2 SAAADI come from the germline V gene. CDR3 residues: CASNPIDSYEQYF. The DNA for the CDR3 is TGCGCCAGCAATCCGATCGACAGCTACGAGCAGTACTTC.

The V and J genes are TRBV24-1 and TRBJ1-4; TRBD1 matches at 9 bases. Per germline, CDR1 KGHDR and CDR2 SFDVKD. The CDR3 runs to 13 residues. Trimming cost V 7 bases and J 11 bases; bases outside gene matches: 7. The CDR3, as DNA: TGTGCCACCAGCGAGCGGGACAGGGATAAACTGTTTTTT. Residues: CATSERDRDKLFF.

This chain links TRBV2 with TRBJ1-2; TRBD1 agrees at 7 bases. The V gene's germline CDR1 is SNHLY and CDR2 FYNNEI. The V and J ends lost 3 bases and 8 bases, in that order; junction bases with no gene match: 9. The CDR3 totals 14 residues. The chain's CDR3 is CASSERGRGSGYTF. Here the CDR3 DNA reads TGTGCCAGCAGTGAGAGGGGCAGGGGGAGCGGCTACACCTTC.

This chain links TRBV11-3 with TRBJ2-2; 9 bases line up with TRBD1. From germline, CDR1 is SGHNT and CDR2 YENEEA. V lost 1 base and J lost 4; bases outside the gene matches: 4. This CDR3 contains 16 residues. CDR3 amino acids: CASSLAGTGSTGELFF. CDR3 nucleotides: TGTGCCAGCAGCTTAGCCGGGACAGGGAGCACCGGGGAGCTGTTTTTT.

This clone was detected a few times. The gene calls are TRBV15 and TRBJ2-5; 10 nucleotides agree with TRBD1. This CDR3 is built from 16 residues. Trimming took 3 bases from V and 5 from J; bases not matched to a gene: 9. Germline CDR1 LNHNV, CDR2 YYDKDF (reference sequence). The CDR3 DNA follows: TGTGCCACCAGCAGGGAGGGACAGGGGCCCGCGGAGACCCAGTACTTC. Translated, it gives CATSREGQGPAETQYF.

The chain has TRBV7-8 and TRBJ2-7, with D possibly matching TRBD2 (5 bases). CDR1 is SGHVS, CDR2 FQNEAQ, per germline. The CDR3 sequence is 14 residues long. Trimming stripped 4 bases from V and 2 bases from J, with 12 bases between. The CDR3 reads CASSSRTPPYEQYF. The CDR3 coding sequence is TGTGCCAGCAGCTCCCGGACTCCTCCCTACGAGCAGTACTTC.